The clone carrying this T cell receptor beta chain appeared a few times. Its antigen remains unknown. This entry comes from a study of T-cell memory formation after mild COVID-19. About the study: There were largely donor-specific TCR clusters.

Notes on the study in general: Certain responding clones were present in pre-infection memory, suggesting participation of cross-reactive memory.

CDR3 size: 14 residues. The ends were cut back, 2 bases at V and 1 base at J, with 5 bases in the middle. Germline CDR1 reads MNHEY; CDR2 reads SVGEGT. TCRdb analysed the 5' RACE reads with MiXCR anew, one entry per CDR3 protein. The sample holds approximately 290,000 distinct CDR3 sequences, less than 20% seen once. This receptor was taken from a man aged 18 to 35 who had mild COVID-19 (a few samples of this study predate the infection). Cell type and time point are not known. The J gene is TRBJ2-2, the V gene TRBV6-2 or TRBV6-3; D may be TRBD2 (5 bases). The sample consisted of PBMCs or a T cell subset sorted from them (not recorded which). The CDR3 DNA sequence: TGTGCCAGCAGTTACGGGAGGAACACCGGGGAGCTGTTTTTT. This gives the protein CASSYGRNTGELFF.